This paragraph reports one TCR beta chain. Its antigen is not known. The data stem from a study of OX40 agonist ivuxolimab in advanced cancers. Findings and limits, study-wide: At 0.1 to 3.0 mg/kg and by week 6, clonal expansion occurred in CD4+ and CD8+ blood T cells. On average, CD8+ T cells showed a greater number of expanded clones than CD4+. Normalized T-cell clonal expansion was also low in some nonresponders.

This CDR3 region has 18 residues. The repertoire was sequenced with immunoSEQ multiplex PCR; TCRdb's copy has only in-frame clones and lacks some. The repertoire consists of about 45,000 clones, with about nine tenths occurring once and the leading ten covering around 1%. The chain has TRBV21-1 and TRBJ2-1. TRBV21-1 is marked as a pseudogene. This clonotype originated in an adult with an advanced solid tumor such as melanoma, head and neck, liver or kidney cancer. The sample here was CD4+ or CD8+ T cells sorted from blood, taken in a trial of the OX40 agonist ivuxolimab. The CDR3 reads CASSETGGGLMKYNEQFF. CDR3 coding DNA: TGTGCCAGCAGCGAAACCGGTGGGGGGCTCATGAAATACAATGAGCAGTTCTTC.